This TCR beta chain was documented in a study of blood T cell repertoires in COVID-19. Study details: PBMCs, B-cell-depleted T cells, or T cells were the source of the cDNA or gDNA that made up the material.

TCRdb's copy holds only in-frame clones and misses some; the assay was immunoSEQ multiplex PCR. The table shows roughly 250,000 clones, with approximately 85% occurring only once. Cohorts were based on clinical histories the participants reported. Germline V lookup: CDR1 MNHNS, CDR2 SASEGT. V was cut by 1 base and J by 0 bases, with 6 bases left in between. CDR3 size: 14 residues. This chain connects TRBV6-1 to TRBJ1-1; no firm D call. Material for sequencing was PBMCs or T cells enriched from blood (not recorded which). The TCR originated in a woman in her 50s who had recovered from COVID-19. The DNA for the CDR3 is TGTGCCAGCAGTGAAGGCAGGATGAACACTGAAGCTTTCTTT. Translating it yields CASSEGRMNTEAFF.